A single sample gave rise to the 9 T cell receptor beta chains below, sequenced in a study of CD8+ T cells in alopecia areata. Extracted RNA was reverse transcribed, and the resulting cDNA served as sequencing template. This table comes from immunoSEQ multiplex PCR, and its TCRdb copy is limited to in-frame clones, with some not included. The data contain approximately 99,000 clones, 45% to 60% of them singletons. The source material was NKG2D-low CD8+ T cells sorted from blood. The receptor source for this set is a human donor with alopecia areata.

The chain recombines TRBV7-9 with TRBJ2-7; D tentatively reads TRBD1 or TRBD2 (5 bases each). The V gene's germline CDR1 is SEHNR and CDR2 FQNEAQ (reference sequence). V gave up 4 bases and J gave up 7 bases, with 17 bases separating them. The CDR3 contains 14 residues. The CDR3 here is CASSYRGGEWEQYF. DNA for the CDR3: TGTGCCAGCAGCTACCGTGGGGGTGAGTGGGAGCAGTACTTC. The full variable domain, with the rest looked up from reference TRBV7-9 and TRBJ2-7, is DTGVSQNPRHKITKRGQNVTFRCDPISEHNRLYWYRQTLGQGPEFLTYFQNEAQLEKSRLLSDRFSAERPKGSFSTLEIQRTEQGDSAMYLCASSYRGGEWEQYFGPGTRLTVT.

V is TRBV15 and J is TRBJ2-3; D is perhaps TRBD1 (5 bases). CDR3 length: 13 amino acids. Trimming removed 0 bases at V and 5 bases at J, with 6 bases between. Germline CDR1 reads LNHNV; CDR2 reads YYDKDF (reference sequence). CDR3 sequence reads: CATSRDRGDTQYF. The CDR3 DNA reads TGTGCCACCAGCAGAGATAGGGGAGATACGCAGTATTTT.

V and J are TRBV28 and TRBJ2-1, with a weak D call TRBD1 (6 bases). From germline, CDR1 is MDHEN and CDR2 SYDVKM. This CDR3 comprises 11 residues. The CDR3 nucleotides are TGTGCTGCAGGGGTGGCGAATGAGCAGTTCTTC. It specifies CAAGVANEQFF. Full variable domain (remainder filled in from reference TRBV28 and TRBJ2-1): DVKVTQSSRYLVKRTGEKVFLECVQDMDHENMFWYRQDPGLGLRLIYFSYDVKMKEKGDIPEGYSVSREKKERFSLILESASTNQTSMYLCAAGVANEQFFGPGTRLTVL.

In nucleotides, the CDR3 is TGTGCCAGCAGTTATTCTAGCGGGGGTTACGAGCAGTACTTC. Amino acid sequence: CASSYSSGGYEQYF. The chain employs TRBV6-6 and TRBJ2-7, with TRBD2 identical over 10 bases. The CDR3 loop spans 14 amino acids. Per germline, CDR1 MNHNY and CDR2 SVGAGI (reference sequence). Losses at the gene ends were 3 bases for V and 4 bases for J; bases not matched to a gene: 3.

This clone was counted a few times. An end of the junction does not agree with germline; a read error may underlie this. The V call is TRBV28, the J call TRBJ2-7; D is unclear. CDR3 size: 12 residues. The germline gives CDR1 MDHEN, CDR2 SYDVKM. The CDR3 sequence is CASSPSRSSVSF. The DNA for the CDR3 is TGTGCCAGCAGTCCGTCCAGGAGTTCAGTTTCCTTC.

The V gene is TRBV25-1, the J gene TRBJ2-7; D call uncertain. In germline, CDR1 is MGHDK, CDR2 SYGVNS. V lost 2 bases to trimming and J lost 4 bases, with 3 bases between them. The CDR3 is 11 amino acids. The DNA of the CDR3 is TGTGCCAGCAGTGAAGGGTACGAGCAGTACTTC. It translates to CASSEGYEQYF.

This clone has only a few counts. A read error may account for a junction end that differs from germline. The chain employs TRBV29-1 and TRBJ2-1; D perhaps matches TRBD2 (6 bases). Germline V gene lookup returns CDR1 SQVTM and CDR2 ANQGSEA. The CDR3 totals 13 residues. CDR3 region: CTVWGGSYNEQFF. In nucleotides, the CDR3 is TGCACCGTTTGGGGAGGTTCCTACAATGAGCAGTTCTTC.

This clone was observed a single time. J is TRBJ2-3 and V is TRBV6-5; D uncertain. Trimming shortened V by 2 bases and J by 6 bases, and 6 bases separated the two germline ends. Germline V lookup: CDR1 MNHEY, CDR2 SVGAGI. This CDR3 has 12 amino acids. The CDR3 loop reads CASSYGSDTQYF. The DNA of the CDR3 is TGTGCCAGCAGTTACGGGTCTGATACGCAGTATTTT.

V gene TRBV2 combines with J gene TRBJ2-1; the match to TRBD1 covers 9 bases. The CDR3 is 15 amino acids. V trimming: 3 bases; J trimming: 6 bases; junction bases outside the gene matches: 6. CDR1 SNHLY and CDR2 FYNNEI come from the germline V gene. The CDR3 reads CASSDGTGLGNEQFF. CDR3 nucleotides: TGTGCCAGCAGTGATGGGACAGGGCTGGGCAATGAGCAGTTCTTC.